The 30 T cell receptor beta chains listed next were all sequenced from one sample in a study of blood T cell repertoires in COVID-19 (dated by TCRdb to the early 2020s). The library was made by the immunoSEQ multiplex PCR assay. Sourced from immuneACCESS, this table was stored by TCRdb with only in-frame sequences that have V and J called. A share of the clones is absent; for the studies checked, an unresolved V gene accounts for under half, and the remainder has no known explanation. Recorded for this sample are more than 60,000 clones; around nine tenths of them occurred a single time. The ten largest clones represent around a sixth of the sample. Sequences were obtained from peripheral blood. These TCRs come from a woman aged 80 or over with active or convalescent COVID-19.

The chain combines TRBV4-3 with TRBJ1-3; possible D gene TRBD1, 5 bases. The CDR3 runs to 16 residues. CDR1 is LGHNA, CDR2 YSLEER, per germline. V lost 0 bases and J 0 bases, leaving 9 bases between the germline ends. In nucleotides, the CDR3 is TGCGCCAGCAGCCAAGACCACAGGAGCTCTGGAAACACCATATATTTT. Translated: CASSQDHRSSGNTIYF.

V usage is TRBV19 and J usage is TRBJ2-3, with D possibly matching TRBD2 (6 bases). Germline assignment: CDR1 LNHDA and CDR2 SQIVND (reference sequence). V lost 5 bases and J 5 bases, leaving 17 bases between the germline ends. This CDR3 is 15 amino acids long. CDR3 protein: CASSQVGGVGDTQYF. In DNA, the CDR3 is TGTGCCAGTAGTCAGGTAGGAGGGGTTGGAGATACGCAGTATTTT.

The chain links TRBV28 to TRBJ1-2, with 9 bases lining up with TRBD1. V lost 6 bases and J lost 6; bases outside the gene matches: 14. The CDR3 runs 16 residues. CDR1 MDHEN and CDR2 SYDVKM come from the germline V gene. The CDR3 nucleotides are TGTGCCAGCAGCGTCAACCCGTGGGACAGGGCACATGGCTACACCTTC. It is translated as CASSVNPWDRAHGYTF.

The chain combines TRBV19 with TRBJ2-5, with a weak D call TRBD1 (7 bases). Germline V gives CDR1 LNHDA, CDR2 SQIVND (reference sequence). CDR3 length equals 17 residues. Trimming cost V 1 base and J 0 bases, with 15 bases left between them. The CDR3 DNA follows: TGTGCCAGTAGTATAGGGGTCCAGGGGGGTGACCAAGAGACCCAGTACTTC. Protein: CASSIGVQGGDQETQYF.

The chain combines TRBV7-2 with TRBJ1-6; TRBD1 is a possible D gene (6 bases). The CDR3 has 15 amino acids. Trimming shortened V by 4 bases and J by 6 bases, and 13 bases separated the two germline ends. Germline V gene data show CDR1 as SGHTA and CDR2 as FQGNSA. The CDR3 DNA is TGTGCCAGCAGCTCCCAGACAGGAATTAATTCACCCCTCCACTTT. Its translation: CASSSQTGINSPLHF.

V is TRBV29-1 and J is TRBJ1-1; 7 bases are a match to TRBD1. Per germline, CDR1 SQVTM and CDR2 ANQGSEA. The CDR3 sequence is 14 residues long. J gave up 2 bases and V 6 bases, and 9 bases lay outside the gene matches. DNA of the CDR3: TGCAGCGTGGGACAGAAATTCGGCAACACTGAAGCTTTCTTT. As protein: CSVGQKFGNTEAFF.

The gene calls are TRBV6-2 or TRBV6-3 and TRBJ1-5; D is unresolved. Germline CDR1 reads MNHEY; CDR2 reads SVGEGT. With 2 bases removed from V and 9 bases from J, the gap between germline ends came to 14 bases. The CDR3 is 14 amino acids. CDR3 residues: CASSYDQASRPQHF. CDR3 DNA sequence: TGTGCCAGCAGTTACGATCAGGCCTCAAGGCCCCAGCATTTT.

The rearrangement links TRBV19 to TRBJ1-2, with TRBD1 matching over 7 bases. The CDR3 contains 13 residues. CDR1 LNHDA and CDR2 SQIVND come from the germline V gene (reference sequence). Germline trimming cut 9 bases from V and 3 bases from J; bases unmatched to any gene: 7. The CDR3 DNA is TGTGCCAGCTCGAGGGGGCGCGACTATGGCTACACCTTC. Translation gives CASSRGRDYGYTF.

The rearrangement joins TRBV6-5 to TRBJ1-4; D is uncertain. The CDR3 spans 16 residues. In germline, CDR1 is MNHEY, CDR2 SVGAGI. V lost 2 bases, J lost 6 bases, and 16 bases lay in between. The CDR3 protein is CASSYKRILGDEKLFF. In DNA form, the CDR3 reads TGTGCCAGCAGTTACAAACGCATTCTGGGCGATGAAAAACTGTTTTTT.

The chain links TRBV27 to TRBJ1-5, with 7 nucleotides matching TRBD1. CDR3 size: 14 residues. Germline V lookup: CDR1 MNHEY, CDR2 SMNVEV (reference sequence). The junction had 5 bases not matched to a gene; V was cut back by 6 bases and J by 3 bases. The CDR3 region is CASSLGTVNQPQHF. DNA for the CDR3: TGTGCCAGCAGCCTAGGGACAGTCAATCAGCCCCAGCATTTT.

The V gene is TRBV5-6, the J gene TRBJ1-6, with 7 bases aligning to TRBD1. The J segment lost 0 bases and the V segment lost 1 base, leaving 4 bases of the junction unmatched. The germline gives CDR1 SGHDT, CDR2 YYEEEE. This CDR3 is 17 amino acids long. The DNA of the CDR3 is TGTGCCAGCAGCTTGACAGGGGACAGCTCCTATAATTCACCCCTCCACTTT. Protein product: CASSLTGDSSYNSPLHF.

This chain links TRBV19 with TRBJ2-4, with 7 bases aligning to TRBD1. From germline, CDR1 is LNHDA and CDR2 SQIVND (reference sequence). Germline trimming cut 2 bases from V and 13 bases from J; bases unmatched to any gene: 11. The CDR3 consists of 14 residues. CDR3 DNA sequence: TGTGCCAGTAGTATAAGTTCCGGGACAGAAATCCAGTACTTC. Translated: CASSISSGTEIQYF.

The chain combines TRBV4-3 with TRBJ1-3, with 7 bases aligning to TRBD1. V gave up 4 bases and J gave up 10 bases; unmatched junction bases: 16. Germline V gene data show CDR1 as LGHNA and CDR2 as YSLEER. The CDR3 contains 16 residues. The CDR3 loop is CASSRDRDSWSRTIYF. DNA of the CDR3: TGCGCCAGCAGCCGAGACCGGGACAGTTGGTCTCGGACCATATATTTT.

In this sample, this clone turned up once. V usage is TRBV10-2 and J usage is TRBJ2-2, with D tentatively TRBD2 (5 bases). Germline V gene data show CDR1 as WSHSY and CDR2 as SAAADI. Trimming pared 5 bases from V and 5 bases from J, leaving 6 bases between. The CDR3 extends over 12 amino acids. The CDR3 protein is CASSRDTGELFF. The CDR3 DNA reads TGCGCCAGCAGTCGGGATACCGGGGAGCTGTTTTTT.

V usage is TRBV28 and J usage is TRBJ2-3; no reliable D call. The CDR3 has 11 residues. V lost 2 bases to trimming and J lost 8 bases, with 5 bases between them. CDR1 and CDR2 from the germline V gene are MDHEN and SYDVKM. As DNA, the CDR3 is TGTGCCAGCAGTTTAGGGCGTACGCAGTATTTT. Amino acids: CASSLGRTQYF.

The sample holds one count of this clone. V is TRBV7-8 and J is TRBJ1-2; 10 bases are shared with TRBD1. The V and J ends lost 5 bases and 10 bases, in that order; junction bases with no gene match: 7. This CDR3 spans 13 amino acids. The germline gives CDR1 SGHVS, CDR2 FQNEAQ. CDR3 sequence (DNA): TGTGCCAGCAGCCAACGGACAGGGGGGGACTACACCTTC. As protein: CASSQRTGGDYTF. Looking up the rest from reference TRBV7-8 and TRBJ1-2 gives the full variable domain: GAGVSQSPRYKVAKRGQDVALRCDPISGHVSLFWYQQALGQGPEFLTYFQNEAQLDKSGLPSDRFFAERPEGSVSTLKIQRTQQEDSAVYLCASSQRTGGDYTFGSGTRLTVV.

This clone was detected only once. The chain employs TRBV2 and TRBJ1-2, with D perhaps matching TRBD1 (5 bases). The CDR3 is 13 amino acids. The V gene's germline CDR1 is SNHLY and CDR2 FYNNEI. V lost 1 base to trimming and J lost 7 bases, with 10 bases between them. Written as DNA, the CDR3 is TGTGCCAGCAGTGAAGAGGGGCGGGGTGGCTACACCTTC. Encoded protein: CASSEEGRGGYTF.

The rearrangement links TRBV3-1 (or the pseudogene TRBV3-2) to TRBJ1-2, with TRBD1 matching 7 bases. Germline assignment: CDR1 LGHDT and CDR2 YNNKEL (reference sequence). After removal of 0 bases from V and 8 bases from J, the junction contained 6 bases not matched to a gene. The CDR3 extends over 14 amino acids. CDR3 in amino acids: CASSQEEGARGYTF. The CDR3 DNA sequence: TGTGCCAGCAGCCAAGAGGAGGGGGCGCGAGGCTACACCTTC.

CDR3 bases: TGCGCCAGCAGCCAGCGACAGGGGGCATTTTGGGAGACCCAGTACTTC. Translating it yields CASSQRQGAFWETQYF. This sequence joins TRBV4-1 and TRBJ2-5, with 10 bases that match TRBD1. CDR1 MGHRA and CDR2 YSYEKL come from the germline V gene. CDR3 size: 16 residues. V trimming: 3 bases; J trimming: 5 bases; junction bases outside the gene matches: 9.

The chain joins TRBV9 to TRBJ2-2; D is undetermined. The CDR3 covers 15 residues. CDR1 and CDR2 from the germline V gene are SGDLS and YYNGEE. Trimming stripped 0 bases from V and 4 bases from J, with 10 bases between. The CDR3 protein is CASSVAGYATGELFF. Here the CDR3 DNA reads TGTGCCAGCAGCGTAGCCGGGTATGCCACCGGGGAGCTGTTTTTT.

The CDR3 bases are TGTGCCAGCAAGACAGGGTGGGACGAGCAGTACTTC. Translation: CASKTGWDEQYF. The chain joins TRBV28 to TRBJ2-7; 7 nucleotides match TRBD1. CDR3 length: 12 amino acids. With V trimmed by 7 bases and J by 5 bases, 5 bases remained unmatched. Germline values: CDR1 MDHEN, CDR2 SYDVKM. Supplemented by reference TRBV28 and TRBJ2-7, the full variable domain reads DVKVTQSSRYLVKRTGEKVFLECVQDMDHENMFWYRQDPGLGLRLIYFSYDVKMKEKGDIPEGYSVSREKKERFSLILESASTNQTSMYLCASKTGWDEQYFGPGTRLTVT.

J is TRBJ2-7 and V is TRBV6-7; maybe TRBD1 (5 bases). TRBV6-7 is an ORF; its function is uncertain. Trimming left V 7 bases short and J 0 bases short, with 16 bases between. The CDR3 has 15 amino acids. The CDR3 reads CASILLDSLSYEQYF. Written as DNA, the CDR3 is TGTGCCAGCATCCTCCTAGACAGCCTCTCCTACGAGCAGTACTTC.

The genes are TRBV7-8 and TRBJ1-2; 10 nucleotides align to TRBD1. CDR1 is SGHVS, CDR2 FQNEAQ, per germline. V lost 2 bases and J lost 2; bases outside the gene matches: 5. The CDR3 runs 16 residues. The CDR3 DNA is TGTGCCAGCAGCTTAAGGTCGGGACAGGGGAACTATGGCTACACCTTC. Translating it yields CASSLRSGQGNYGYTF.

The chain joins TRBV7-6 to TRBJ2-5, with unresolved D. This CDR3 contains 13 residues. Germline values: CDR1 SGHVS, CDR2 FNYEAQ. The V end was cut by 2 bases, the J end by 4 bases, with 8 bases between. The CDR3 reads CASSLHLGETQYF. The CDR3 coding sequence is TGTGCCAGCAGCTTACACCTAGGAGAGACCCAGTACTTC.

Only one count was recorded for this clone. The chain combines TRBV27 with TRBJ1-1, with a possible D match to TRBD1 (5 bases). This CDR3 contains 12 residues. Germline CDR1 reads MNHEY; CDR2 reads SMNVEV (reference sequence). V was trimmed by 4 bases and J by 4 bases, leaving 7 bases between them. The CDR3 DNA sequence: TGTGCCAGCAGTTACAGGCCCACTGAAGCTTTCTTT. As protein: CASSYRPTEAFF.

This chain uses TRBV15 with TRBJ1-6; TRBD1 agrees at 11 bases. Germline CDR1 reads LNHNV; CDR2 reads YYDKDF (reference sequence). Trimming removed 3 bases from V and 11 bases from J; junction bases left unmatched: 15. The length of the CDR3 is 18 residues. CDR3 sequence reads: CATSRDRGPVSTSPPLHF. The CDR3 DNA reads TGTGCCACCAGCAGGGACAGGGGGCCTGTTTCGACCAGTCCACCCCTCCACTTT.

The chain couples TRBV5-1 to TRBJ1-2; the match to TRBD1 covers 8 bases. There are 13 residues in the CDR3. Germline V gene sequence: CDR1 SGHRS, CDR2 YFSETQ. The junction had 5 bases not matched to a gene; V was cut back by 2 bases and J by 8 bases. CDR3 sequence (DNA): TGCGCCAGCAGCTTTTGGACAGGGAACGGCTACACCTTC. Translating it yields CASSFWTGNGYTF. Full variable domain (remainder filled in from reference TRBV5-1 and TRBJ1-2): KAGVTQTPRYLIKTRGQQVTLSCSPISGHRSVSWYQQTPGQGLQFLFEYFSETQRNKGNFPGRFSGRQFSNSRSEMNVSTLELGDSALYLCASSFWTGNGYTFGSGTRLTVV.

This chain links TRBV6-4 with TRBJ2-7; possibly TRBD2 for D (5 bases). This CDR3 region has 14 residues. Trimming cost V 8 bases and J 0 bases, with 14 bases left between them. Germline V gives CDR1 MRHNA, CDR2 SNTAGT. The CDR3 nucleotides are TGTGCCAGCCGCGAGGGCGGTAGCTCCTACGAGCAGTACTTC. This codes for CASREGGSSYEQYF.

V is TRBV18 and J is TRBJ2-5; possibly TRBD2 for D (5 bases). V was pared by 3 bases and J by 0 bases, with 14 bases between. CDR1 is KGHSH, CDR2 LQKENI, per germline. The CDR3 sequence is 16 residues long. The CDR3 DNA reads as TGTGCCAGCTCACCGAGGGCAGGAAAGTACCAAGAGACCCAGTACTTC. Translation gives CASSPRAGKYQETQYF. Combining the CDR3 with reference TRBV18 and TRBJ2-5 gives the whole variable domain NAGVMQNPRHLVRRRGQEARLRCSPMKGHSHVYWYRQLPEEGLKFMVYLQKENIIDESGMPKERFSAEFPKEGPSILRIQQVVRGDSAAYFCASSPRAGKYQETQYFGPGTRLLVL.

CDR3 coding DNA: TGTGCCAGCAGTGAAGGACTGTTTGGGGCAACAGATACGCAGTATTTT. Protein product: CASSEGLFGATDTQYF. V and J are TRBV6-1 and TRBJ2-3; tentative D call: TRBD1 (5 bases). Trimming shortened V by 1 base and J by 3 bases, and 14 bases separated the two germline ends. CDR3 length: 16 amino acids. Germline lookup yields CDR1 MNHNS and CDR2 SASEGT.